Listed below are T cell receptor beta chains from one sample, sequenced in a study of blood T cell repertoires in COVID-19. The table came from immunoSEQ multiplex PCR; TCRdb's copy has only in-frame clones and leaves some out. The sample consists of 95,000 to 150,000 clones, about four fifths of them appearing once. The sequenced sample consisted of peripheral blood. These receptors originate from a man older than 75 with active or convalescent COVID-19. CDR3s include the opening cysteine and the closing phenylalanine or tryptophan. A D gene is named only where the DNA matches it firmly. Rows give clone size only sometimes, using once, few, many, or a class for an expanded clone.

V gene: TRBV4-1; clone size: NA; J gene: TRBJ2-3; D gene: NA; CDR3 length: 15; CDR3 protein: CASSRGTPSTDTQYF; CDR3 DNA: TGCGCCAGCAGCCGTGGGACACCCAGCACAGATACGCAGTATTTT
V gene: TRBV5-6; clone size: NA; J gene: TRBJ2-6; D gene: TRBD1; CDR3 length: 19; CDR3 protein: CASTSTEDRFLYGANVLTF; CDR3 DNA: TGTGCCAGCACCTCTACTGAGGACAGGTTCCTCTATGGGGCCAACGTCCTGACTTTC
V gene: TRBV18; clone size: NA; J gene: TRBJ1-6; D gene: NA; CDR3 length: 15; CDR3 protein: CASSKGDSYNSPLHF; CDR3 DNA: TGTGCCAGCTCAAAGGGGGACTCCTATAATTCACCCCTCCACTTT
V gene: TRBV5-1; clone size: NA; J gene: TRBJ2-5; D gene: TRBD2; CDR3 length: 15; CDR3 protein: CASSETSGGWETQYF; CDR3 DNA: TGCGCCAGCAGCGAGACTAGCGGGGGTTGGGAGACCCAGTACTTC
V gene: TRBV10-3; clone size: NA; J gene: TRBJ2-5; D gene: TRBD2; CDR3 length: 14; CDR3 protein: CAISDKRGQETQYF; CDR3 DNA: TGTGCCATCAGTGATAAGCGGGGGCAAGAGACCCAGTACTTC
V gene: TRBV16; clone size: NA; J gene: TRBJ2-3; D gene: TRBD1; CDR3 length: 15; CDR3 protein: CASSQTTGATDTQYF; CDR3 DNA: TGTGCCAGCAGCCAAACGACAGGGGCCACAGATACGCAGTATTTT
V gene: TRBV7-6; clone size: NA; J gene: TRBJ2-7; D gene: TRBD1; CDR3 length: 16; CDR3 protein: CASSLAQGQEAYEQYF; CDR3 DNA: TGTGCCAGCAGCTTAGCGCAGGGACAGGAAGCCTACGAGCAGTACTTC
V gene: TRBV6-5; clone size: NA; J gene: TRBJ1-3; D gene: NA; CDR3 length: 15; CDR3 protein: CASSLRQVSGNTIYF; CDR3 DNA: TGTGCCAGCAGTCTTCGACAGGTCTCTGGAAACACCATATATTTT
V gene: TRBV27; clone size: NA; J gene: TRBJ2-1; D gene: TRBD2; CDR3 length: 17; CDR3 protein: CASSPKNRLAGMSEQFF; CDR3 DNA: TGTGCCAGCAGTCCCAAAAACCGACTAGCGGGGATGAGTGAGCAGTTCTTC
V gene: TRBV2; clone size: NA; J gene: TRBJ1-6; D gene: TRBD1; CDR3 length: 18; CDR3 protein: CASSEYGAGTGASSPLHF; CDR3 DNA: TGTGCCAGCAGTGAATACGGTGCGGGGACAGGGGCTTCGTCACCCCTCCACTTT
V gene: TRBV18; clone size: NA; J gene: TRBJ1-2; D gene: TRBD1; CDR3 length: 13; CDR3 protein: CASSLQGIDGYTF; CDR3 DNA: TGTGCCAGCTCCCTACAGGGGATCGATGGCTACACCTTC
V gene: TRBV2; clone size: NA; J gene: TRBJ1-4; D gene: NA; CDR3 length: 14; CDR3 protein: CASSLTAANEKLFF; CDR3 DNA: TGTGCCAGCAGTTTGACAGCAGCTAATGAAAAACTGTTTTTT
V gene: TRBV11-2; clone size: NA; J gene: TRBJ1-1; D gene: TRBD1; CDR3 length: 15; CDR3 protein: CASSPTQGLNTEAFF; CDR3 DNA: TGTGCCAGCAGCCCAACACAGGGGTTGAACACTGAAGCTTTCTTT
V gene: TRBV4-1; clone size: NA; J gene: TRBJ2-3; D gene: TRBD1; CDR3 length: 14; CDR3 protein: CASSLRDSPDTQYF; CDR3 DNA: TGCGCCAGCAGCCTCCGGGACAGCCCCGATACGCAGTATTTT
V gene: TRBV5-5; clone size: NA; J gene: TRBJ1-2; D gene: TRBD1; CDR3 length: 14; CDR3 protein: CASSLSDRGYGYTF; CDR3 DNA: TGTGCCAGCAGCCTTTCGGACAGGGGGTATGGCTACACCTTC
V gene: TRBV7-2; clone size: NA; J gene: TRBJ1-3; D gene: NA; CDR3 length: 16; CDR3 protein: CASSLMGGGSGNTIYF; CDR3 DNA: TGTGCCAGCAGCTTAATGGGGGGGGGTTCAGGAAACACCATATATTTT
V gene: TRBV5-1; clone size: once; J gene: TRBJ1-5; D gene: NA; CDR3 length: 13; CDR3 protein: CASREGSNQPQHF; CDR3 DNA: TGCGCCAGCAGGGAGGGTAGCAATCAGCCCCAGCATTTT
V gene: TRBV30; clone size: NA; J gene: TRBJ1-1; D gene: NA; CDR3 length: 13; CDR3 protein: CAWSGPGNTEAFF; CDR3 DNA: TGTGCCTGGAGTGGCCCAGGGAACACTGAAGCTTTCTTT
V gene: TRBV12-3/TRBV12-4; clone size: NA; J gene: TRBJ2-2; D gene: NA; CDR3 length: 12; CDR3 protein: CASNTATGELFF; CDR3 DNA: TGTGCCAGCAACACAGCCACCGGGGAGCTGTTTTTT
V gene: TRBV7-2; clone size: NA; J gene: TRBJ2-5; D gene: TRBD2; CDR3 length: 14; CDR3 protein: CASSLGGSGETQYF; CDR3 DNA: TGTGCCAGCAGCTTAGGGGGTAGCGGGGAGACCCAGTACTTC
V gene: TRBV11-2; clone size: NA; J gene: TRBJ1-1; D gene: NA; CDR3 length: 13; CDR3 protein: CASSFDKNTEAFF; CDR3 DNA: TGTGCCAGCAGCTTTGACAAGAACACTGAAGCTTTCTTT
V gene: TRBV6-5; clone size: NA; J gene: TRBJ1-6; D gene: TRBD1; CDR3 length: 14; CDR3 protein: CASRDRGLDSPLHF; CDR3 DNA: TGTGCCAGCAGGGACAGGGGGCTTGATTCACCCCTCCACTTT
V gene: TRBV19; clone size: NA; J gene: TRBJ1-1; D gene: TRBD1; CDR3 length: 13; CDR3 protein: CASSRGQGVRAFF; CDR3 DNA: TGTGCCAGTAGTAGGGGACAGGGGGTTAGAGCTTTCTTT
V gene: TRBV5-1; clone size: few; J gene: TRBJ1-1; D gene: TRBD1; CDR3 length: 15; CDR3 protein: CASSALQGMNTEAFF; CDR3 DNA: TGCGCCAGCAGCGCCTTACAGGGGATGAACACTGAAGCTTTCTTT
V gene: TRBV6-5; clone size: NA; J gene: TRBJ2-3; D gene: NA; CDR3 length: 13; CDR3 protein: CASSRPERATQYF; CDR3 DNA: TGTGCCAGCAGCCGCCCAGAGAGGGCCACGCAGTATTTT
V gene: TRBV7-9; clone size: NA; J gene: TRBJ2-7; D gene: TRBD1; CDR3 length: 13; CDR3 protein: CASGTGGWYEQYF; CDR3 DNA: TGTGCCAGCGGGACAGGGGGGTGGTACGAGCAGTACTTC
V gene: TRBV28; clone size: NA; J gene: TRBJ1-4; D gene: NA; CDR3 length: 13; CDR3 protein: CASSIQGNEKLFF; CDR3 DNA: TGTGCCAGCAGTATTCAGGGTAATGAAAAACTGTTTTTT
V gene: TRBV5-4; clone size: NA; J gene: TRBJ2-6; D gene: TRBD1; CDR3 length: 18; CDR3 protein: CASSAMDRGPSGANVLTF; CDR3 DNA: TGTGCCAGCAGCGCGATGGACAGGGGCCCCTCTGGGGCCAACGTCCTGACTTTC
V gene: TRBV7-3; clone size: NA; J gene: TRBJ2-1; D gene: NA; CDR3 length: 12; CDR3 protein: CASSTQGTEQFF; CDR3 DNA: TGTGCCAGCAGCACACAGGGCACTGAGCAGTTCTTC